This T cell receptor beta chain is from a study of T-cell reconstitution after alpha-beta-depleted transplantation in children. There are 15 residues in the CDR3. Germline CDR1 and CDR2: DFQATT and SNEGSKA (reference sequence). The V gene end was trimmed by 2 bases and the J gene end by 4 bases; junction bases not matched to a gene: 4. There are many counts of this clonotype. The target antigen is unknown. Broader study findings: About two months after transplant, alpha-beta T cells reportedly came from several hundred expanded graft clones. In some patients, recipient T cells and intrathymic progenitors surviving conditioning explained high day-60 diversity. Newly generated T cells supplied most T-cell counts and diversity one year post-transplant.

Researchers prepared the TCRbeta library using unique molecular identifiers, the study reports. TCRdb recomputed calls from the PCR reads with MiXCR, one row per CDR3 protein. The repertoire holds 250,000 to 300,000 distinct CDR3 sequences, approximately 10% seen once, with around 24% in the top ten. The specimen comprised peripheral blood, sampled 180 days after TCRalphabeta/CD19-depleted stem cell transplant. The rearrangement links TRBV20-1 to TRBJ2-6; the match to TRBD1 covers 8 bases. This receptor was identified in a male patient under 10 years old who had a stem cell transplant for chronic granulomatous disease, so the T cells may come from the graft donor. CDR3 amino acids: CSARKTGAGANVLTF. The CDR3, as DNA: TGCAGTGCTAGAAAGACAGGGGCCGGGGCCAACGTCCTGACTTTC.